This T cell receptor beta chain emerged from a study of control samples from healthy donors and cancer patients. The CDR3 has 13 residues. Germline V gives CDR1 MNHEY, CDR2 SVGAGI. Trimming pared 6 bases from V and 0 bases from J, leaving 8 bases between. Libraries were prepared by immunoSEQ multiplex PCR; TCRdb keeps only in-frame clonotypes and omits some of them. The table lists some 54,000 clones, 95% to 97% of them singletons. Sequencing was done on a sample of blood. The V gene is TRBV6-5, the J gene TRBJ1-1, with TRBD1 as a possible D gene (5 bases). The source of this sequence is a woman in her twenties or thirties in good health. CDR3 nucleotides: TGTGCCAGCAGGGGACGGATGAACACTGAAGCTTTCTTT. It yields the protein CASRGRMNTEAFF.